The 26 T cell receptor beta chains listed next were all sequenced from one sample in a study of cytomegalovirus exposure and HLA in healthy donors. Both 60 Vbeta primers and 13 Jbeta primers went into the PCR. Only in-frame clones appear in the TCRdb table, and some are missing; sequencing was by immunoSEQ multiplex PCR. The sample records 180,000 or so clones, approximately 82% being singletons. The sample was PBMCs. The receptors were sampled from a male donor in good health and CMV-seronegative.

This chain joins TRBV6-5 and TRBJ1-4; no firm D call. Looked up from germline, CDR1 is MNHEY and CDR2 is SVGAGI. The CDR3 is 16 residues long. V gave up 2 bases and J gave up 0 bases, with 10 bases separating them. The CDR3 loop is CASSYVRFSTNEKLFF. The CDR3 nucleotides are TGTGCCAGCAGTTACGTGCGGTTTTCAACTAATGAAAAACTGTTTTTT.

The chain recombines TRBV2 with TRBJ1-5, with TRBD1 identical over 12 bases. The CDR3 totals 17 residues. V dropped 3 bases and J dropped 6; count of bases not matched to a gene: 9. Germline-derived CDR1 and CDR2 are SNHLY and FYNNEI. This chain's CDR3 is CASSDHLGTGGSQPQHF. In nucleotides, the CDR3 is TGTGCCAGCAGTGATCATTTAGGGACAGGGGGCAGTCAGCCCCAGCATTTT.

The gene calls are TRBV5-6 and TRBJ1-1; D gene uncertain. The CDR3 loop spans 13 amino acids. Trimming removed 0 bases from V and 1 base from J, with 4 bases in between. Looked up from germline, CDR1 is SGHDT and CDR2 is YYEEEE. CDR3 sequence (DNA): TGTGCCAGCAGCTTGGACTGGAACACTGAAGCTTTCTTT. Translating it yields CASSLDWNTEAFF.

CDR3 nucleotides: TGTGCCAGCTCACCACCTATCGGGAGCTCGAGATCCTATGGCTACACCTTC. This sequence encodes CASSPPIGSSRSYGYTF. The V gene is TRBV18, the J gene TRBJ1-2; D call uncertain. V lost 0 bases and J lost 4, with 18 bases in between. Germline V lookup: CDR1 KGHSH, CDR2 LQKENI. The CDR3 length is 17 residues.

This clone was recorded once. This chain joins TRBV19 and TRBJ1-5, with TRBD1 as a possible D gene (6 bases). V was clipped by 7 bases and J by 2 bases, with 12 bases between them. The CDR3 spans 14 residues. CDR1 and CDR2 (germline): LNHDA, SQIVND (reference sequence). As DNA, the CDR3 is TGTGCCAGTACAGGGGTTGGGGGCAATCAGCCCCAGCATTTT. Encoded protein: CASTGVGGNQPQHF.

In this sample, this clone turned up a few times. The V and J genes are TRBV10-1 and TRBJ1-3; D remains unclear. This CDR3 has 14 amino acids. V was cut by 3 bases and J by 4 bases, with 10 bases left in between. Germline V gene sequence: CDR1 WNHNN, CDR2 SYGVQD (reference sequence). The CDR3 sequence is CASSESALGNTIYF. The CDR3 DNA reads TGCGCCAGCAGTGAATCCGCGCTGGGAAACACCATATATTTT.

With respect to this clone: An end of the junction differs from the germline gene, which may be a read error. Other DNA sequences within the sample encode an identical CDR3. The chain has TRBV4-2 and TRBJ1-4, with TRBD1 as a possible D gene (6 bases). There are 16 residues in the CDR3. Germline CDR1 is LGHNA and CDR2 is YNFKEQ. The CDR3 protein is CASSQDKASAGEKLFF. Here the CDR3 DNA reads TGTGCCAGCAGCCAAGATAAGGCCTCCGCAGGGGAAAAACTGTTTTTC.

The chain uses TRBV6-1 and TRBJ2-3, with 8 nucleotides matching TRBD2. The germline gives CDR1 MNHNS, CDR2 SASEGT. This CDR3 is 13 amino acids long. For the CDR3, the DNA is TGTGTCTCACTAGCGGACCCCACAGATACGCAGTATTTT. Its translation is CVSLADPTDTQYF.

The rearrangement uses TRBV27 and TRBJ2-5; 7 nucleotides line up with TRBD1. CDR3 size: 15 residues. With V trimmed by 5 bases and J by 1 base, 7 bases remained unmatched. Germline V lookup: CDR1 MNHEY, CDR2 SMNVEV (reference sequence). CDR3 amino acids: CASSGSGTVQETQYF. For the CDR3, the DNA is TGTGCCAGCAGTGGGTCCGGGACAGTCCAAGAGACCCAGTACTTC.

V usage is TRBV18 and J usage is TRBJ1-2, with 12 nucleotides matching TRBD1. Trimming cost V 0 bases and J 2 bases; bases outside gene matches: 7. The CDR3 has 18 residues. CDR1 is KGHSH and CDR2 is LQKENI in the germline V gene. The CDR3 DNA sequence: TGTGCCAGCTCACCACCCGGGACAGGGGGCGCTGGGAACTATGGCTACACCTTC. Its translation: CASSPPGTGGAGNYGYTF.

In DNA, the CDR3 is TGTGCCAGCAGTATTCCTCCCGGGGGGCGAATTGGGGAAAAACTGTTTTTT. Translating it yields CASSIPPGGRIGEKLFF. The chain has TRBV28 and TRBJ1-4; the D gene is possibly TRBD1 (6 bases). CDR3 length: 17 residues. From germline, CDR1 is MDHEN and CDR2 SYDVKM. Trimming left V 5 bases short and J 8 bases short, with 24 bases between.

The rearrangement uses TRBV6-5 and TRBJ1-2; D call uncertain. The germline CDR1 and CDR2 sequences are MNHEY and SVGAGI. Trimming took 6 bases from V and 4 from J, leaving 6 bases between them. This CDR3 has 11 amino acids. As DNA, the CDR3 is TGTGCCAGCAGATGGCTCTATGGCTACACCTTC. Protein sequence: CASRWLYGYTF.

V is TRBV9 and J is TRBJ2-7; 8 nucleotides line up with TRBD2. From germline, CDR1 is SGDLS and CDR2 YYNGEE. J was trimmed by 4 bases and V by 2 bases; bases with no gene match: 8. CDR3 length: 15 amino acids. CDR3 nucleotide sequence: TGTGCCAGCAGCGTCGGTACTAGCGGCGGTTACGAGCAGTACTTC. Protein product: CASSVGTSGGYEQYF.

J is TRBJ1-5 and V is TRBV4-2; D uncertain. CDR3 length: 16 residues. Between the trimmed V and J ends, which lost 0 bases and 0 bases, there was a span of 9 bases. Germline V gene sequence: CDR1 LGHNA, CDR2 YNFKEQ. Here the CDR3 reads CASSQETSYSNQPQHF. CDR3 DNA: TGTGCCAGCAGCCAAGAGACAAGTTATAGCAATCAGCCCCAGCATTTT.

The J gene is TRBJ2-7, the V gene TRBV30; the match to TRBD1 covers 8 bases. V lost 2 bases and J lost 2; bases outside the gene matches: 2. The CDR3 totals 13 residues. CDR1 is GTSNPN, CDR2 SVGIG, per germline (reference sequence). Here the CDR3 reads CAWSLDRAYEQYF. The CDR3 DNA follows: TGTGCCTGGAGTCTGGACAGGGCCTACGAGCAGTACTTC. The variable domain in full, with the rest retrieved from reference TRBV30 and TRBJ2-7, is SQTIHQWPATLVQPVGSPLSLECTVEGTSNPNLYWYRQAAGRGLQLLFYSVGIGQISSEVPQNLSASRPQDRQFILSSKKLLLSDSGFYLCAWSLDRAYEQYFGPGTRLTVT.

J is TRBJ1-1 and V is TRBV7-8, with 9 bases matching TRBD1. Germline V gives CDR1 SGHVS, CDR2 FQNEAQ. The CDR3 is made up of 15 amino acids. Losses at the gene ends were 5 bases for V and 7 bases for J; bases not matched to a gene: 11. This CDR3 reads CASSERNRGPGEAFF. In DNA, the CDR3 is TGTGCCAGCAGCGAGAGAAACAGGGGGCCTGGTGAAGCTTTCTTT.

The V and J genes are TRBV5-4 and TRBJ2-7; D might be TRBD1 (6 bases). Between the trimmed V and J ends, which lost 1 base and 0 bases, there was a span of 14 bases. The CDR3 loop spans 16 amino acids. Per germline, CDR1 SGHNT and CDR2 YYREEE (reference sequence). The CDR3 reads CASSLPFRGGSYEQYF. The CDR3 region has the DNA TGTGCCAGCAGCTTGCCCTTCCGAGGGGGCTCCTACGAGCAGTACTTC.

This clone occurred a few times. The rearrangement uses TRBV6-6 and TRBJ1-5; possibly TRBD1 for D (5 bases). The V gene's germline CDR1 is MNHNY and CDR2 SVGAGI (reference sequence). V lost 6 bases to trimming and J lost 3 bases, with 15 bases between them. This CDR3 spans 15 amino acids. DNA of the CDR3: TGTGCCAGCAGCCTGGGCAGGGATGACAATCAGCCCCAGCATTTT. As protein: CASSLGRDDNQPQHF.

The rearrangement links TRBV27 to TRBJ1-6; TRBD1 matches 9 bases. Germline V lookup: CDR1 MNHEY, CDR2 SMNVEV (reference sequence). V was clipped by 5 bases and J by 6 bases; unmatched bases: 8. The CDR3 sequence is 16 residues long. The CDR3 bases are TGTGCCAGCAGTCGACCTCACAGGGGGCGTAATTCACCCCTCCACTTT. This codes for CASSRPHRGRNSPLHF.

V usage is TRBV9 and J usage is TRBJ1-2, with TRBD1 identical over 10 bases. V shed 4 bases, J shed 7 bases, and the junction held 7 bases outside the gene matches. The germline V gene has CDR1 SGDLS and CDR2 YYNGEE. The length of the CDR3 is 14 residues. CDR3 coding DNA: TGTGCCAGCAGCCGGGGGGGACAGGGGCCTGGCTACACCTTC. Translating it yields CASSRGGQGPGYTF.

The chain joins TRBV18 to TRBJ1-4; D not certain. Trimming cost V 1 base and J 8 bases, with 20 bases left between them. The CDR3 length is 17 residues. Germline values: CDR1 KGHSH, CDR2 LQKENI. In nucleotides, the CDR3 is TGTGCCAGCTCACCACGCGACCCATACAGAGAAAGCGAAAAACTGTTTTTT. Its protein product is CASSPRDPYRESEKLFF.

The J gene is TRBJ1-2, the V gene TRBV6-5; D is unresolved. Germline-derived CDR1 and CDR2 are MNHEY and SVGAGI. The CDR3 totals 13 residues. V lost 7 bases and J lost 5, with 14 bases in between. The CDR3 reads CASMAKIGYGYTF. CDR3 sequence (DNA): TGTGCCAGCATGGCGAAAATCGGGTATGGCTACACCTTC.

J is TRBJ1-1 and V is TRBV4-1; 10 bases line up with TRBD1. In germline, CDR1 is MGHRA, CDR2 YSYEKL. V gave up 4 bases and J gave up 0 bases; unmatched junction bases: 8. This CDR3 has 17 residues. This CDR3 is CASSPQPGQGMNTEAFF. The CDR3, as DNA: TGCGCCAGCAGCCCCCAACCGGGACAGGGGATGAACACTGAAGCTTTCTTT.

The rearrangement joins TRBV10-3 to TRBJ2-7, with 10 bases lining up with TRBD1. Germline V gene lookup returns CDR1 ENHRY and CDR2 SYGVKD. Unmatched junction bases numbered 11, after V lost 10 bases and J lost 2 bases. The CDR3 contains 15 residues. The CDR3 is CATQLPTGGTYEQYF. Written as DNA, the CDR3 is TGTGCCACCCAACTCCCGACAGGGGGCACCTACGAGCAGTACTTC.

This CDR3 reads CASSPNGGGGGNYGYTF. Here the CDR3 DNA reads TGTGCCAGCAGCCCGAACGGGGGGGGCGGTGGGAACTATGGCTACACCTTC. This chain uses TRBV11-2 with TRBJ1-2, with D perhaps matching TRBD1 (6 bases). CDR1 is SGHAT and CDR2 is FQNNGV in the germline V gene. This CDR3 has 17 amino acids. V gave up 5 bases and J gave up 2 bases, with 21 bases separating them. Complete variable domain (other parts from reference TRBV11-2 and TRBJ1-2): EAGVAQSPRYKIIEKRQSVAFWCNPISGHATLYWYQQILGQGPKLLIQFQNNGVVDDSQLPKDRFSAERLKGVDSTLKIQPAKLEDSAVYLCASSPNGGGGGNYGYTFGSGTRLTVV.

The V call is TRBV7-3, the J call TRBJ2-1; 12 bases match TRBD2. Germline CDR1 SGHTA, CDR2 FQGTGA. CDR3 size: 16 residues. With 4 bases clipped from V and 6 bases from J, the junction kept 7 bases outside the gene matches. The CDR3 loop reads CASSSGPGLAGNEQFF. The CDR3 bases are TGTGCCAGCAGCTCAGGGCCGGGACTAGCGGGCAATGAGCAGTTCTTC.